Each of the 23 T cell receptor beta chains below was sequenced from the same sample in a study of neurological immune-mediated disorders (dated by TCRdb to between 2017 and 2020). The library was generated by 5' RACE. For sequencing, an Illumina HiSeq 2500 was employed. Clones were called with MiXCR by TCRdb after fastp trimmed the public reads at Q25, and only in-frame beta chains were retained. Entries are consolidated by CDR3 protein sequence, retaining the most common genes and DNA. In all, the sample holds about 62,000 distinct CDR3 sequences, and 4% to 5.5% of those were seen once. The ten largest clones add up to around 3.5% of the sample. The sample was PBMCs. The receptors were gathered from a woman between 45 and 60 years old with multiple sclerosis.

V and J are TRBV5-1 and TRBJ2-7, with D perhaps TRBD2 (6 bases). The CDR3 loop spans 14 amino acids. Germline V gene data show CDR1 as SGHRS and CDR2 as YFSETQ. V was clipped by 8 bases and J by 7 bases, with 22 bases between them. The CDR3 nucleotides read TGCGCCAGTCGGAGGAGGGCAGGGCAGGATGAGCAGTACTTC. Its translation is CASRRRAGQDEQYF.

This clonotype was observed a few times. This chain uses TRBV5-1 with TRBJ2-1; TRBD1 matches at 12 bases. There are 18 residues in the CDR3. Germline lookup yields CDR1 SGHRS and CDR2 YFSETQ. Trimming removed 0 bases from V and 7 bases from J; junction bases left unmatched: 11. The CDR3 reads CASSLARTGTGGENEQFF. As DNA, the CDR3 is TGCGCCAGCAGCTTGGCGAGGACCGGGACAGGGGGCGAGAATGAGCAGTTCTTC.

The table lists this clonotype with many counts. The chain links TRBV6-5 to TRBJ1-2; tentative D call: TRBD1 (5 bases). V was pared by 5 bases and J by 2 bases, with 9 bases between. The CDR3 consists of 13 residues. Per germline, CDR1 MNHEY and CDR2 SVGAGI. In nucleotides, the CDR3 is TGTGCCAGCAGTATAACAGGAAACTATGGCTACACCTTC. It specifies CASSITGNYGYTF.

This clonotype was found many times. CDR3 loop: CSASSTGQGAHGYGYTF. CDR3 DNA: TGCAGTGCTAGTAGCACGGGACAGGGGGCTCATGGCTATGGCTACACCTTC. The chain is built from TRBV20-1 and TRBJ1-2, with 12 bases that match TRBD1. V trimming: 3 bases; J trimming: 4 bases; junction bases outside the gene matches: 12. Germline CDR1 and CDR2: DFQATT and SNEGSKA (reference sequence). The CDR3 totals 17 residues.

This clonotype appeared many times. V is TRBV12-3 or TRBV12-4 and J is TRBJ2-7; D is ambiguous. The CDR3 contains 12 residues. V gave up 4 bases and J gave up 5 bases, with 9 bases separating them. For the CDR3, the DNA is TGTGCCAGCAGTTCCTCCTGGGACGAGCAGTACGTC. Translation gives CASSSSWDEQYV.

This clonotype has ten or more counts. V and J are TRBV5-1 and TRBJ1-3; D is uncertain. Germline CDR1 reads SGHRS; CDR2 reads YFSETQ. V was pared by 4 bases and J by 1 base, with 9 bases between. The CDR3 contains 14 residues. CDR3 sequence: CASSPTDSGNTIYF. The CDR3, as DNA: TGCGCCAGCAGCCCGACTGATTCTGGAAACACCATATATTTT.

This clonotype was recorded at least ten times. The V and J genes are TRBV12-3 or TRBV12-4 and TRBJ1-2; D is unresolved. The CDR3 extends over 11 amino acids. The V gene lost 6 bases and the J gene lost 3 bases, with 5 bases spanning the gap. The CDR3 protein is CASSADYGYTF. In DNA, the CDR3 is TGTGCCAGCAGCGCTGACTATGGCTACACCTTC.

This clonotype was picked up a small number of times. The V and J genes are TRBV10-3 and TRBJ2-3, with D unclear. Germline assignment: CDR1 ENHRY and CDR2 SYGVKD. The CDR3 sequence is 14 residues long. V lost 4 bases, J lost 0 bases, and 8 bases lay in between. The CDR3 region is CAISAHASTDTQYF. DNA for the CDR3: TGTGCCATCAGTGCCCACGCAAGCACAGATACGCAGTATTTT.

For this clonotype: Because the CDR3's place on the DNA is in doubt, the DNA is left out and the CDR3 is given as listed by TCRdb. The chain couples TRBV5-1 to TRBJ1-5; the table calls TRBD1, which could not be checked here. Per the germline V gene, CDR1 is SGHRS and CDR2 is YFSETQ. The CDR3 spans 16 amino acids, including both terminal residues. The CDR3 protein is CASSWGNGTGNQPQNF.

The table lists this clonotype with many counts. The V gene is TRBV12-3 or TRBV12-4, the J gene TRBJ2-3; 7 nucleotides agree with TRBD1. The CDR3 totals 15 residues. V lost 4 bases and J lost 1; bases outside the gene matches: 5. In nucleotides, the CDR3 is TGTGCCAGCAGTTCTAGGGGGCTAGGCACAGATACGCAGTATTTT. This gives the protein CASSSRGLGTDTQYF.

This clonotype was found many times. The genes are TRBV5-1 and TRBJ2-2; TRBD1 agrees at 7 bases. Trimming took 0 bases from V and 4 from J; bases not matched to a gene: 9. Per germline, CDR1 SGHRS and CDR2 YFSETQ. This CDR3 region has 17 residues. CDR3 nucleotides: TGCGCCAGCAGCTTGGCTTGGACAGGACGCTCCACCGGGGAGCTGTTTTTT. It codes for CASSLAWTGRSTGELFF.

This clonotype has at least ten counts. The chain employs TRBV7-2 and TRBJ2-7, with D possibly called TRBD1 or TRBD2 (5 bases each). V dropped 2 bases and J dropped 1 base, with 12 bases sitting between them. The CDR3 sequence is 15 residues long. CDR1 is SGHTA and CDR2 is FQGNSA in the germline V gene. The CDR3 coding sequence is TGTGCCAGCAGCTTAACCGGGACGGCATCCTACGAGCAGTACTTC. Translated: CASSLTGTASYEQYF.

Many counts were recorded for this clonotype. The V call is TRBV5-1, the J call TRBJ2-1; D is unresolved. This CDR3 spans 14 amino acids. Trimming stripped 1 base from V and 5 bases from J, with 10 bases between. Germline lookup yields CDR1 SGHRS and CDR2 YFSETQ. The CDR3 here is CASSLTRKDNEQFF. The CDR3 bases are TGCGCCAGCAGCTTGACGCGCAAGGACAATGAGCAGTTCTTC.

As for this clonotype: The junction shows a germline mismatch at one end, possibly a read error. The genes are TRBV6-6 and TRBJ1-5, with D unresolved. The CDR3 is made up of 13 amino acids. Per the germline V gene, CDR1 is MNHNY and CDR2 is SVGAGI (reference sequence). This chain's CDR3 is CASSYEGLQTQNF. The CDR3 nucleotides are TGTGCCAGCAGTTACGAGGGATTACAGACCCAGAATTTT.

This clonotype was counted ten times or more. The rearrangement links TRBV19 to TRBJ2-7, with 11 bases matching TRBD2. CDR1 and CDR2 from the germline V gene are LNHDA and SQIVND (reference sequence). The CDR3 is 15 amino acids. The junction had 4 bases not matched to a gene; V was cut back by 3 bases and J by 3 bases. CDR3 sequence: CASSIPGTSGYEQYF. CDR3 bases: TGTGCCAGTAGTATCCCCGGGACTAGCGGCTACGAGCAGTACTTC.

In this sample, this clonotype turned up many times. The V call is TRBV6-6, the J call TRBJ2-3; 7 bases line up with TRBD1. The V gene end was trimmed by 5 bases and the J gene end by 4 bases; junction bases not matched to a gene: 3. Looked up from germline, CDR1 is MNHNY and CDR2 is SVGAGI (reference sequence). The CDR3 has 13 amino acids. The CDR3 protein is CASSGTASDTQYF. For the CDR3, the DNA is TGTGCCAGCAGTGGGACAGCCTCAGATACGCAGTATTTT.

This clonotype has at least ten counts. The V gene is TRBV10-3, the J gene TRBJ1-3, with 7 bases identical to TRBD1. With 8 bases clipped from V and 0 bases from J, the junction kept 4 bases outside the gene matches. The CDR3 runs to 14 residues. The V gene's germline CDR1 is ENHRY and CDR2 SYGVKD. The CDR3: CAIRQGISGNTIYF. The CDR3 nucleotides are TGTGCCATCCGACAGGGCATCTCTGGAAACACCATATATTTT.

As for this clonotype: A much larger clone is a single base away; this may be a read error. The rearrangement uses TRBV28 and TRBJ1-2, with D hard to call. V lost 2 bases, J lost 6 bases, and 13 bases lay in between. This CDR3 spans 14 amino acids. CDR1 is MDHEN, CDR2 SYDVKM, per germline. In nucleotides, the CDR3 is TGTGCCAGCAGTTTACCGGAAAGGGAAAATGGCTACACCTTC. Protein sequence: CASSLPERENGYTF.

The chain couples TRBV7-9 to TRBJ2-7; possibly TRBD2 for D (6 bases). CDR1 and CDR2 (germline): SEHNR, FQNEAQ (reference sequence). V dropped 8 bases and J dropped 4 bases, with 12 bases sitting between them. This CDR3 region has 12 residues. The CDR3 loop reads CASRQEGYEQYF. In DNA, the CDR3 is TGTGCCAGCCGCCAGGAGGGGTACGAGCAGTACTTC.

This clonotype was recorded at least ten times. The chain uses TRBV6-2 or TRBV6-3 and TRBJ1-1, with D unresolved. Deletions cut 0 bases from V and 5 bases from J, with 7 bases between. The CDR3 runs 13 residues. Germline V gene sequence: CDR1 MNHEY, CDR2 SVGEGT. CDR3 residues: CASSYSEVTEAFF. CDR3 DNA: TGTGCCAGCAGTTACTCTGAGGTGACTGAAGCTTTCTTT.

This clonotype was seen ten or more times. This chain joins TRBV7-3 and TRBJ1-2; D may be TRBD1 (5 bases). Deletions cut 9 bases from V and 5 bases from J, with 16 bases between. Looked up from germline, CDR1 is SGHTA and CDR2 is FQGTGA. The CDR3 is 13 residues long. In nucleotides, the CDR3 is TGTGCCAGACTAGGGACGAAGGATTATGGCTACACCTTC. Translated, it gives CARLGTKDYGYTF.

This clonotype has a count of ten or more. J is TRBJ1-5 and V is TRBV6-2 or TRBV6-3, with no clear D. The germline V gene encodes CDR1 MNHEY and CDR2 SVGEGT. The germline V and J ends were trimmed by 6 bases and 7 bases, with 19 bases remaining between them. The CDR3 is 15 amino acids. The CDR3: CASSKWDEGLQPQHF. For the CDR3, the DNA is TGTGCCAGCAGCAAATGGGATGAGGGTCTACAGCCCCAGCATTTT.

The table lists this clonotype with many counts. The V gene is TRBV5-1, the J gene TRBJ1-1, with 10 bases fitting TRBD1. CDR3 length: 15 residues. From germline, CDR1 is SGHRS and CDR2 YFSETQ. V shed 0 bases and J 3 bases; nucleotides not matched to a gene: 2. Here the CDR3 DNA reads TGCGCCAGCAGCTTGGGGGGACAGGGGTACACTGAAGCTTTCTTT. This sequence encodes CASSLGGQGYTEAFF.